This TCR beta chain was recovered during a study of T-cell memory formation after mild COVID-19. TCR alpha and TCR beta cDNA libraries carrying sample barcodes and UMIs were produced by 5'RACE using constant-segment primers. TCRdb re-derived calls from the 5' RACE reads in MiXCR, one entry per CDR3 protein. The sample lists around 180,000 distinct CDR3 sequences; approximately 16% were seen once. The study, taken as a whole, reports: Pre-infection memory showed some responding clones, and this suggested that cross-reactive memory joined.

Note on this clonotype: No antigen is known for it.

CDR1 SQVTM and CDR2 ANQGSEA come from the germline V gene. The CDR3 has 12 residues. The chain has TRBV29-1 and TRBJ2-3, with D possibly being TRBD2 (5 bases). This clonotype was obtained from an adult woman who had mild COVID-19 (a few samples of this study predate the infection). Cell type and time point are not known. The sequenced material came from PBMCs or a T cell subset sorted from them (not recorded which). The CDR3 coding sequence is TGCTCCATGAGGGCGGACACAGATACGCAGTATTTT. The encoded protein is CSMRADTDTQYF.